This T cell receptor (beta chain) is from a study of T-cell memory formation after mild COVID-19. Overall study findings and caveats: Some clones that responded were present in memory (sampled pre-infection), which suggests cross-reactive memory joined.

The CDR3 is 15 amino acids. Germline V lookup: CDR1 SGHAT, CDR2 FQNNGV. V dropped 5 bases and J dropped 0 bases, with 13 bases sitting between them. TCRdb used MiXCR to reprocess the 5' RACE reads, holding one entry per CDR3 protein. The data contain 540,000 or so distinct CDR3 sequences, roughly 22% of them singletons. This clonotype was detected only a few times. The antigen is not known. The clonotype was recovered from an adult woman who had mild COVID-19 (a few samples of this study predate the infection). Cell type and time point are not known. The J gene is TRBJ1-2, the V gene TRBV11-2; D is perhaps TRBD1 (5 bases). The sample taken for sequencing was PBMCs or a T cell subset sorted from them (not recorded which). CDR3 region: CASSGYSTANYGYTF. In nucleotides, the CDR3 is TGTGCCAGCAGCGGATACTCGACAGCTAACTATGGCTACACCTTC.